These T cell receptor beta chains were read from a single sample in a study of spatial heterogeneity in lung cancer. TCRdb independently ran MiXCR on the 5' RACE reads; one entry per CDR3 protein. Among approximately 39,000 distinct CDR3 sequences listed, less than 9% were seen once. The source material was PBMCs, sampled at surgery. Receptors originate from a female donor with early-stage non-small cell lung cancer. Each CDR3 is given with its conserved first and last residue. Fields, in order: D gene, V gene, CDR3 length, J gene, clone size, CDR3 protein, CDR3 DNA. D genes are given only for firm matches. Clone size, where shown, is once, few, many, or a class for clones that have expanded.

TRBD2	TRBV5-1	16	TRBJ2-3	few	CASRPVAGGPEDTQYF	TGCGCCAGCAGGCCAGTAGCGGGGGGGCCTGAAGATACGCAGTATTTT
TRBD2	TRBV6-5	16	TRBJ2-1	many	CASSRTSKSSYNEQFF	TGTGCCAGCAGCCGGACTAGTAAATCATCCTACAATGAGCAGTTCTTC
.	TRBV12-3/TRBV12-4	12	TRBJ2-2	many	CASSLFPGELFF	TGTGCCAGCAGTTTATTTCCCGGGGAGCTGTTTTTT
.	TRBV29-1	13	TRBJ2-3	.	CSVDELNTDTQYF	TGCAGCGTTGATGAGCTCAACACAGATACGCAGTATTTT
.	TRBV2	16	TRBJ2-5	.	CASSVNVAEEQETQYF	TGTGCCAGCAGTGTTAATGTTGCAGAGGAGCAAGAGACCCAGTACTTC
.	TRBV10-3	13	TRBJ2-2	many	CAISPTARGELFF	TGTGCCATCAGCCCGACAGCGCGAGGGGAGCTGTTTTTT
.	TRBV7-9	16	TRBJ2-6	many	CASSSIQGPGANVLTF	TGTGCCAGCAGCTCCATTCAGGGCCCTGGGGCCAACGTCCTGACTTTC
.	TRBV20-1	12	TRBJ2-2	once	CSASLITGELFF	TGCAGTGCTAGTCTTATCACCGGGGAGCTGTTTTTT
.	TRBV20-1	17	TRBJ2-1	few	CSARVPRDGGSYNEQFF	TGCAGTGCTAGAGTCCCGCGGGACGGCGGGTCCTACAATGAGCAGTTCTTC
.	TRBV6-2/TRBV6-3	13	TRBJ1-2	many	CASSSSGGSGYTF	TGTGCCAGCAGCTCGTCCGGAGGGAGCGGCTACACCTTC
.	TRBV9	14	TRBJ1-6	many	CASSVARRGSPLHF	TGTGCCAGCAGCGTAGCACGGAGGGGTTCACCCCTCCACTTT